These 27 T cell receptor beta chains came from one sample sequenced in a study of T-cell memory formation after mild COVID-19. TCRdb fed the 5' RACE reads into MiXCR, producing one record per CDR3 protein. The top ten hold 20% to 25% of the sample, which has approximately 260,000 distinct CDR3 sequences, over 15% seen once. The sequenced sample consisted of PBMCs or a T cell subset sorted from them (not recorded which). These receptors all stem from a man between 18 and 35 years old who had mild COVID-19 (a few samples of this study predate the infection). Cell type and time point are not known.

V gene TRBV4-2 combines with J gene TRBJ1-1, with D uncertain. V gave up 1 base and J gave up 5 bases, with 11 bases separating them. The CDR3 totals 14 residues. CDR1 is LGHNA, CDR2 YNFKEQ, per germline. The CDR3 loop reads CASSQVDRMTEAFF. The CDR3 DNA reads TGTGCCAGCAGCCAAGTCGATCGGATGACTGAAGCTTTCTTT.

This clonotype has a handful of counts. The rearrangement links TRBV21-1 to TRBJ1-6; TRBD1, as called in the table, went unchecked against the DNA. TRBV21-1 is a recognized pseudogene. The CDR3 loop spans 15 amino acids. The chain's CDR3 is CASSTTGMGGSPIHF. CDR3 DNA sequence: TGTGCCAGCAGCACCACAGGGATGGGAGGTTCACCCATCCACTTT.

The CDR3 DNA reads TGCGCCAGCAGCCCCGTGGACAGGGGGAATGAGCAGTTCTTC. Amino acids: CASSPVDRGNEQFF. The chain has TRBV5-1 and TRBJ2-1, with 10 bases identical to TRBD1. Germline V gene sequence: CDR1 SGHRS, CDR2 YFSETQ. CDR3 length equals 14 residues. V gave up 4 bases and J gave up 7 bases; unmatched junction bases: 5. The entire variable domain, with the rest obtained from reference TRBV5-1 and TRBJ2-1, is as follows: KAGVTQTPRYLIKTRGQQVTLSCSPISGHRSVSWYQQTPGQGLQFLFEYFSETQRNKGNFPGRFSGRQFSNSRSEMNVSTLELGDSALYLCASSPVDRGNEQFFGPGTRLTVL.

V and J are TRBV29-1 and TRBJ2-5; no firm D call. The CDR3 is made up of 10 amino acids. Germline values: CDR1 SQVTM, CDR2 ANQGSEA. V shed 3 bases and J shed 7 bases, with 6 bases lying between them. Written as DNA, the CDR3 is TGCAGCGTTGAGCTGGGGACCCAGTACTTC. Amino acid sequence: CSVELGTQYF.

The chain employs TRBV14 and TRBJ2-5; no definite D call. This CDR3 is 14 amino acids long. Germline V gene sequence: CDR1 SGHDN, CDR2 FVKESK. Trimming removed 3 bases at V and 3 bases at J, with 11 bases between. The CDR3, as DNA: TGTGCCAGCAGCCAGGCGGCAGGAGAAGAGACCCAGTACTTC. Translating it yields CASSQAAGEETQYF.

This sequence joins TRBV10-3 and TRBJ2-2; TRBD2 aligns across 11 bases. The V and J ends lost 6 bases and 0 bases, in that order; junction bases with no gene match: 18. Germline values: CDR1 ENHRY, CDR2 SYGVKD. This CDR3 comprises 21 residues. As DNA, the CDR3 is TGTGCCATCAGCCCCGCTCCCGGGACTAGCGGAGATCACGCGAACACCGGGGAGCTGTTTTTT. It translates to CAISPAPGTSGDHANTGELFF.

This clonotype was picked up many times. The V gene is TRBV3-1, the J gene TRBJ2-5; D is uncertain. The CDR3 is 12 amino acids. The germline V gene encodes CDR1 LGHDT and CDR2 YNNKEL (reference sequence). The germline V and J ends were trimmed by 4 bases and 6 bases, with 9 bases remaining between them. The CDR3 nucleotides are TGTGCCAGCAGCCGCGGAACTCAGACCCAGTACTTC. It translates to CASSRGTQTQYF.

This rearrangement joins TRBV3-1 to TRBJ2-7, with D possibly called TRBD1 or TRBD2 (5 bases each). Germline lookup yields CDR1 LGHDT and CDR2 YNNKEL (reference sequence). Deletions cut 3 bases from V and 2 bases from J, with 17 bases between. This CDR3 is built from 16 residues. The CDR3 is CASSHPYGTATYEQYF. CDR3 coding DNA: TGTGCCAGCAGCCACCCCTACGGGACGGCAACCTACGAGCAGTACTTC.

This chain links TRBV12-3 or TRBV12-4 with TRBJ2-5, with TRBD2 as a possible D gene (5 bases). The CDR3 is 15 amino acids. The V gene lost 4 bases and the J gene lost 1 base, with 13 bases spanning the gap. The CDR3 loop is CASSSSSVPQETQYF. DNA of the CDR3: TGTGCCAGCAGTTCCAGTAGCGTACCCCAAGAGACCCAGTACTTC.

The J gene is TRBJ2-1, the V gene TRBV6-2 or TRBV6-3; possibly TRBD2 for D (5 bases). There are 15 residues in the CDR3. Looked up from germline, CDR1 is MNHEY and CDR2 is SVGEGT. V lost 2 bases, J lost 3 bases, and 11 bases lay in between. The CDR3 reads CASSYPGLLYNEQFF. The DNA of the CDR3 is TGTGCCAGCAGTTACCCTGGACTTCTCTACAATGAGCAGTTCTTC.

The table lists this clonotype with a few counts. This sequence joins TRBV5-1 and TRBJ1-1, with 8 bases fitting TRBD1. Germline CDR1 reads SGHRS; CDR2 reads YFSETQ. The CDR3 has 15 residues. V lost 4 bases and J lost 3; bases outside the gene matches: 8. The DNA for the CDR3 is TGCGCCAGCAGCCCTCAGGGGGCTGGGGACACTGAAGCTTTCTTT. It is translated as CASSPQGAGDTEAFF.

The chain joins TRBV15 to TRBJ1-6; TRBD1 is a possible D gene (6 bases). With 5 bases removed from V and 13 bases from J, the gap between germline ends came to 15 bases. Per the germline V gene, CDR1 is LNHNV and CDR2 is YYDKDF (reference sequence). The CDR3 runs to 13 residues. In DNA, the CDR3 is TGTGCCACCAGCTTCTCCCGAGGGGGGCCCCTCCACTTT. It codes for CATSFSRGGPLHF.

There are a few counts of this clonotype. The chain links TRBV6-5 to TRBJ1-1; D gene ambiguous. CDR1 MNHEY and CDR2 SVGAGI come from the germline V gene. V was pared by 3 bases and J by 2 bases, with 7 bases between. This CDR3 region has 13 residues. The CDR3 DNA follows: TGTGCCAGCAGTTATCAAGATAACACTGAAGCTTTCTTT. Translation gives CASSYQDNTEAFF.

The V gene is TRBV9, the J gene TRBJ2-5; TRBD2 might be the D (7 bases). Germline lookup yields CDR1 SGDLS and CDR2 YYNGEE. This CDR3 comprises 13 residues. The germline V and J ends were trimmed by 4 bases and 8 bases, with 15 bases remaining between them. The CDR3 region has the DNA TGTGCCAGCAGCCCGCGGGGAGGGGGAACCCAGTACTTC. The encoded protein is CASSPRGGGTQYF.

V gene TRBV28 combines with J gene TRBJ2-7; perhaps TRBD1 as D (5 bases). Trimming left V 5 bases short and J 4 bases short, with 15 bases between. The CDR3 is made up of 14 amino acids. The germline gives CDR1 MDHEN, CDR2 SYDVKM. CDR3 sequence (DNA): TGTGCCAGCAGTCAGACAGCTGCCGAATACGAGCAGTACGTC. This codes for CASSQTAAEYEQYV.

The J gene is TRBJ2-5, the V gene TRBV27; tentatively, D is TRBD2 (6 bases). The CDR3 totals 15 residues. Germline assignment: CDR1 MNHEY and CDR2 SMNVEV (reference sequence). Trimming took off 6 bases at V and 4 bases at J, with 18 bases between the two ends. This CDR3 reads CASRKATSITETQYF. The CDR3 coding sequence is TGTGCCAGCAGGAAGGCCACTAGCATCACAGAGACCCAGTACTTC.

CDR3 in amino acids: CASSKTGTSFEQYV. The CDR3 coding sequence is TGTGCCAGCAGTAAGACCGGGACTAGCTTCGAGCAGTACGTC. The rearrangement joins TRBV6-2 or TRBV6-3 to TRBJ2-7; 9 nucleotides agree with TRBD2. In germline, CDR1 is MNHEY, CDR2 SVGEGT. The CDR3 totals 14 residues. Trimming took 5 bases from V and 6 from J; bases not matched to a gene: 8.

The chain recombines TRBV5-6 with TRBJ2-7, with D unclear. This CDR3 has 13 residues. Per the germline V gene, CDR1 is SGHDT and CDR2 is YYEEEE. The V and J ends lost 2 bases and 1 base respectively, with 7 bases between them. CDR3 sequence: CASSFGSSYEQYV. In nucleotides, the CDR3 is TGTGCCAGCAGCTTTGGCAGTTCCTACGAGCAGTACGTC.

This chain links TRBV20-1 with TRBJ2-7, with unresolved D. Germline V gene sequence: CDR1 DFQATT, CDR2 SNEGSKA (reference sequence). The length of the CDR3 is 17 residues. V gave up 1 base and J gave up 4 bases, with 23 bases separating them. CDR3 protein: CSARARGPPVSTYEQYF. In DNA, the CDR3 is TGCAGTGCTAGAGCTAGAGGACCCCCAGTTTCGACTTACGAGCAGTACTTC.

V is TRBV20-1 and J is TRBJ1-2; no definite D call. The CDR3 is 12 amino acids. Trimming removed 5 bases from V and 1 base from J, with 8 bases in between. Per the germline V gene, CDR1 is DFQATT and CDR2 is SNEGSKA (reference sequence). DNA of the CDR3: TGCAGTGCTCCCGCGGGTAACTATGGCTACACCTTC. This codes for CSAPAGNYGYTF.

The J gene is TRBJ1-5, the V gene TRBV15; a weak D match, TRBD1 (5 bases). Between the trimmed V and J ends, which lost 3 bases and 1 base, there was a span of 16 bases. CDR3 size: 17 residues. Germline V gives CDR1 LNHNV, CDR2 YYDKDF (reference sequence). CDR3 DNA: TGTGCCACCAGCAGCCCCCGGTCAGGACACAGCAATCAGCCCCAGCATTTT. It specifies CATSSPRSGHSNQPQHF. Combining the CDR3 with reference TRBV15 and TRBJ1-5 gives the whole variable domain DAMVIQNPRYQVTQFGKPVTLSCSQTLNHNVMYWYQQKSSQAPKLLFHYYDKDFNNEADTPDNFQSRRPNTSFCFLDIRSPGLGDTAMYLCATSSPRSGHSNQPQHFGDGTRLSIL.

This clonotype was detected only a few times. The chain combines TRBV7-9 with TRBJ1-4; D gene uncertain. This CDR3 is 15 amino acids long. V gave up 0 bases and J gave up 5 bases, with 10 bases separating them. Per the germline V gene, CDR1 is SEHNR and CDR2 is FQNEAQ (reference sequence). The CDR3 sequence is CASSLARDGNEKLFF. The DNA for the CDR3 is TGTGCCAGCAGCTTAGCGCGAGACGGGAATGAAAAACTGTTTTTT.

This clonotype was detected a few times. The genes are TRBV6-6 and TRBJ1-5; D gene unclear. CDR1 and CDR2 from the germline V gene are MNHNY and SVGAGI (reference sequence). Trimming removed 0 bases from V and 7 bases from J, with 13 bases in between. The CDR3 runs 15 residues. The CDR3 region is CASSYSEESGQPQHF. CDR3 nucleotide sequence: TGTGCCAGCAGTTACTCGGAAGAGTCGGGCCAGCCCCAGCATTTT.

This clonotype was seen more than once but under ten times. This CDR3 reads CASSPGTGGVGYTF. Written as DNA, the CDR3 is TGTGCCAGCAGCCCCGGGACAGGGGGCGTCGGCTACACCTTC. V is TRBV3-1 and J is TRBJ1-2, with 12 positions matching TRBD1. CDR3 size: 14 residues. V was pared by 4 bases and J by 8 bases, with 5 bases of the junction left unmatched. Germline CDR1 and CDR2: LGHDT and YNNKEL (reference sequence).

The rearrangement links TRBV20-1 to TRBJ2-4; D gene uncertain. Germline CDR1 and CDR2: DFQATT and SNEGSKA (reference sequence). V was pared by 0 bases and J by 0 bases, with 6 bases between. CDR3 size: 14 residues. CDR3 amino acids: CSARDALAKNIQYF. The CDR3 DNA reads TGCAGTGCTAGAGATGCGTTAGCCAAAAACATTCAGTACTTC.

This chain joins TRBV6-5 and TRBJ1-1; D is uncertain. CDR3 length: 15 amino acids. Germline CDR1 is MNHEY and CDR2 is SVGAGI. V was trimmed by 5 bases and J by 3 bases, leaving 16 bases between them. The chain's CDR3 is CASSLSPFRDTEAFF. The CDR3 region has the DNA TGTGCCAGCAGTCTCAGTCCATTTCGGGACACTGAAGCTTTCTTT.

This chain links TRBV4-1 with TRBJ2-7; maybe TRBD1 (6 bases). The CDR3 totals 15 residues. Trimming took 0 bases from V and 2 from J, leaving 11 bases between them. CDR1 and CDR2 from the germline V gene are MGHRA and YSYEKL. The CDR3: CASSQEFGGTYEQYV. CDR3 in DNA: TGCGCCAGCAGCCAAGAGTTTGGGGGCACCTACGAGCAGTACGTC.